This T cell receptor (beta chain) comes out of a study of T cell repertoires in cytomegalovirus infection. Study overall: Shared public TCR beta signatures pointed to both CMV infection and a matching HLA type. General study points: Pooled public TCR beta family frequency picked out CMV carriers with the relevant HLA. Clonotypes of TCR beta that were HLA-C-restricted and CMV-specific dominated the ex vivo response.

In germline, CDR1 is SGHRS, CDR2 YFSETQ. The CDR3 is 15 amino acids. The V end was cut by 0 bases, the J end by 5 bases, with 11 bases between. Details on this clonotype: Antigen unknown.

Via MiXCR, TCRdb re-called the reads, giving one row per CDR3 protein. Among about 140,000 distinct CDR3 sequences listed, about 6% were seen once. This TCR was recovered from a human donor in good health (CMV status not recorded). Some clones in this sample may be carry-over from other donors' samples. The specimen was PBMCs. This chain uses TRBV5-1 with TRBJ1-4; weak D call: TRBD1 (5 bases). In nucleotides, the CDR3 is TGCGCCAGCAGCTTGGCCCCAGGGCCGAATGAAAAACTGTTTTTT. Its translation: CASSLAPGPNEKLFF.